Presented here are 18 T cell receptor beta chains from one specimen sequenced in a study of beta chain features in type 1 diabetes. The isolated RNA, all of it, was reverse transcribed, so expressed TCRB transcripts were what got sequenced. Profiled with immunoSEQ multiplex PCR; TCRdb holds only in-frame clones, not every one. The sample contains 300,000 to 400,000 clones, approximately 8% of which appear only once. The sample taken for sequencing was central memory CD4+ T cells from blood. Receptors originate from a woman aged 18-29 years in good health.

In this sample, this clone turned up a few times. The chain links TRBV4-2 to TRBJ1-3; D is undetermined. Germline V gives CDR1 LGHNA, CDR2 YNFKEQ. Between the trimmed V and J ends, which lost 0 bases and 2 bases, there was a span of 17 bases. There are 18 residues in the CDR3. CDR3 DNA sequence: TGTGCCAGCAGCCAAGACAGACCGGGTCCCAATCCTGGAAACACCATATATTTT. Protein product: CASSQDRPGPNPGNTIYF.

The genes are TRBV11-2 and TRBJ2-7, with a possible D match to TRBD1 (6 bases). This CDR3 region has 12 residues. The germline CDR1 and CDR2 sequences are SGHAT and FQNNGV. Trimming removed 9 bases from V and 1 base from J, with 10 bases in between. The CDR3 DNA is TGTGCCAGTGTGACAGGATCCTACGAGCAGTACTTC. Amino acid sequence: CASVTGSYEQYF.

The rearrangement joins TRBV5-6 to TRBJ1-2; 9 bases line up with TRBD1. Unmatched junction bases numbered 1, after V lost 0 bases and J lost 4 bases. The CDR3 is made up of 14 amino acids. Germline loops: CDR1 SGHDT, CDR2 YYEEEE. DNA for the CDR3: TGTGCCAGCAGCTTGGTGGGACAGGGCTATGGCTACACCTTC. Translated, it gives CASSLVGQGYGYTF.

This clone was counted many times. The chain employs TRBV10-3 and TRBJ2-1; 9 positions match TRBD2. Germline CDR1 is ENHRY and CDR2 is SYGVKD. The CDR3 has 17 residues. Unmatched junction bases numbered 7, after V lost 0 bases and J lost 4 bases. The chain's CDR3 is CAISESRAGGGYNEQFF. For the CDR3, the DNA is TGTGCCATCAGTGAGTCGAGGGCGGGAGGGGGTTACAATGAGCAGTTCTTC.

This clone has only a few counts. The chain carries TRBV25-1 and TRBJ2-1; 10 nucleotides match TRBD2. The V gene end was trimmed by 1 base and the J gene end by 4 bases; junction bases not matched to a gene: 10. Germline V gene sequence: CDR1 MGHDK, CDR2 SYGVNS. CDR3 length: 18 amino acids. Here the CDR3 reads CASSESGLAGEGYNEQFF. The CDR3 region has the DNA TGTGCCAGCAGTGAATCCGGTCTAGCGGGAGAGGGTTACAATGAGCAGTTCTTC. The full variable domain, completed using reference TRBV25-1 and TRBJ2-1, is EADIYQTPRYLVIGTGKKITLECSQTMGHDKMYWYQQDPGMELHLIHYSYGVNSTEKGDLSSESTVSRIRTEHFPLTLESARPSHTSQYLCASSESGLAGEGYNEQFFGPGTRLTVL.

This clone has more than one count but fewer than ten. This sequence joins TRBV28 and TRBJ2-5, with D possibly TRBD1 on 5 matching bases. The J call is in doubt because the DNA end fits TRBJ2-7 better. The CDR3 extends over 14 amino acids. Germline values: CDR1 MDHEN, CDR2 SYDVKM. This chain's CDR3 is CASSTAGLTYEQYF. In nucleotides, the CDR3 is TGTGCCAGCAGCACCGCAGGGTTAACCTACGAGCAGTACTTC.

The V gene is TRBV7-2, the J gene TRBJ2-7, with D perhaps TRBD2 (5 bases). V lost 3 bases and J lost 3, with 12 bases in between. The CDR3 has 14 residues. Per the germline V gene, CDR1 is SGHTA and CDR2 is FQGNSA. The CDR3 nucleotides read TGTGCCAGCAGCTTTAGCGTACGAGACTACGAGCAGTACTTC. This codes for CASSFSVRDYEQYF. Drawing the rest from reference TRBV7-2 and TRBJ2-7, the complete variable domain is GAGVSQSPSNKVTEKGKDVELRCDPISGHTALYWYRQSLGQGLEFLIYFQGNSAPDKSGLPSDRFSAERTGGSVSTLTIQRTQQEDSAVYLCASSFSVRDYEQYFGPGTRLTVT.

This clone has only a few counts. The chain carries TRBV5-1 and TRBJ2-5; 8 nucleotides align to TRBD1. Germline CDR1 SGHRS, CDR2 YFSETQ. Trimming took 6 bases from V and 2 from J; bases not matched to a gene: 6. The CDR3 sequence is 14 residues long. The CDR3: CASKTDRDQETQYF. Here the CDR3 DNA reads TGCGCCAGCAAAACGGACAGGGATCAAGAGACCCAGTACTTC.

This clone was seen a handful of times. This chain connects TRBV28 to TRBJ2-7; 7 bases align to TRBD2. Germline V CDR1 and CDR2: MDHEN, SYDVKM. This CDR3 region has 14 residues. V was pared by 4 bases and J by 2 bases, with 5 bases of the junction left unmatched. CDR3 protein: CASSSPGLPYEQYF. The CDR3 DNA follows: TGTGCCAGCAGTTCACCGGGACTACCCTACGAGCAGTACTTC.

This clone was observed at least ten times. The J gene is TRBJ1-1, the V gene TRBV19; D unclear. CDR3 size: 15 residues. Trimming took 3 bases from V and 1 from J, leaving 12 bases between them. Germline CDR1 and CDR2: LNHDA and SQIVND (reference sequence). The CDR3 protein is CASSIDGIGNTEAFF. The CDR3 bases are TGTGCCAGTAGTATTGACGGTATTGGGAACACTGAAGCTTTCTTT.

The chain uses TRBV10-1 and TRBJ2-5; TRBD1 is a possible D gene (5 bases). The germline V gene encodes CDR1 WNHNN and CDR2 SYGVQD (reference sequence). This CDR3 has 13 amino acids. V lost 0 bases, J lost 7 bases, and 9 bases lay in between. The chain's CDR3 is CASSESGTGTQYF. As DNA, the CDR3 is TGCGCCAGCAGTGAGTCGGGCACAGGGACCCAGTACTTC.

This rearrangement joins TRBV7-2 to TRBJ1-5, with no clear D. There are 14 residues in the CDR3. In germline, CDR1 is SGHTA, CDR2 FQGNSA. V lost 1 base to trimming and J lost 3 bases, with 7 bases between them. CDR3 sequence: CASSLGAFNQPQHF. CDR3 DNA: TGTGCCAGCAGCTTAGGAGCTTTCAATCAGCCCCAGCATTTT.

The chain couples TRBV5-1 to TRBJ1-1; a weak D match, TRBD1 (6 bases). The CDR3 has 15 residues. Germline lookup yields CDR1 SGHRS and CDR2 YFSETQ. Trimming removed 2 bases at V and 2 bases at J, with 13 bases between. CDR3 in amino acids: CASSLGGLANTEAFF. CDR3 nucleotides: TGCGCCAGCAGCTTAGGGGGGTTGGCCAACACTGAAGCTTTCTTT.

The rearrangement joins TRBV7-2 to TRBJ2-7; D is uncertain. Trimming pared 4 bases from V and 7 bases from J, leaving 17 bases between. Germline V lookup: CDR1 SGHTA, CDR2 FQGNSA. CDR3 length equals 14 residues. CDR3 bases: TGTGCCAGCAGCTCCTCCCCGGGCCCCGGTGAGCAGTACTTC. It specifies CASSSSPGPGEQYF.

The rearrangement joins TRBV6-1 to TRBJ2-7, with D unclear. V was pared by 7 bases and J by 1 base, with 11 bases between. The CDR3 is made up of 13 amino acids. Per the germline V gene, CDR1 is MNHNS and CDR2 is SASEGT. The CDR3 DNA is TGTGCCAGCACGGCAGCCTGGTCCTACGAGCAGTACTTC. This gives the protein CASTAAWSYEQYF.

The chain carries TRBV4-1 and TRBJ1-4; D may be TRBD1 (5 bases). Trimming pared 4 bases from V and 0 bases from J, leaving 12 bases between. CDR1 is MGHRA and CDR2 is YSYEKL in the germline V gene. This CDR3 region has 16 residues. This CDR3 reads CASSRPQDTTNEKLFF. CDR3 nucleotide sequence: TGCGCCAGCAGCCGTCCACAGGATACAACTAATGAAAAACTGTTTTTT.

The chain recombines TRBV29-1 with TRBJ2-3; 11 positions match TRBD1. Germline V lookup: CDR1 SQVTM, CDR2 ANQGSEA. V was pared by 4 bases and J by 1 base, with 4 bases of the junction left unmatched. The CDR3 loop spans 15 amino acids. DNA for the CDR3: TGCAGCGTTGCCGGACAGGGGGCAGGCACAGATACGCAGTATTTT. As protein: CSVAGQGAGTDTQYF.

This clone was counted many times. This sequence joins TRBV7-9 and TRBJ2-4, with no clear D. Germline V gene lookup returns CDR1 SEHNR and CDR2 FQNEAQ (reference sequence). The CDR3 runs 11 residues. V lost 5 bases to trimming and J lost 8 bases, with 7 bases between them. The CDR3 is CASSQNYIQYF. As DNA, the CDR3 is TGTGCCAGCAGCCAAAACTACATTCAGTACTTC.